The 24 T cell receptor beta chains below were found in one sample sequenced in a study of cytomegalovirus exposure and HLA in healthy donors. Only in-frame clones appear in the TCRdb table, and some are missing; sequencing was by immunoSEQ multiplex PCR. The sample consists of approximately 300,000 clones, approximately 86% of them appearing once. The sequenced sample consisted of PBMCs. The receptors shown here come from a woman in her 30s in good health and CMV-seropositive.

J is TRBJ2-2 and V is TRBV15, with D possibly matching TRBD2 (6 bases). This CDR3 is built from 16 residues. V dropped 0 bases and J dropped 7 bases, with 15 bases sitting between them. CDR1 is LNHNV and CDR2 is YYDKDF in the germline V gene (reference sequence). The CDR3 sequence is CATSRDRRGADGELFF. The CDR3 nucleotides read TGTGCCACCAGCAGAGATCGGCGGGGCGCAGACGGGGAGCTGTTTTTT.

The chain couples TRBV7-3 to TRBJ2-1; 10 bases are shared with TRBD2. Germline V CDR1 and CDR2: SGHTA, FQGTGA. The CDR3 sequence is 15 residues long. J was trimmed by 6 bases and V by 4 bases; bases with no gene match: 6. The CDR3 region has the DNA TGTGCCAGCAGCTCTCTAGCGGGGGTTTCCAATGAGCAGTTCTTC. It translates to CASSSLAGVSNEQFF. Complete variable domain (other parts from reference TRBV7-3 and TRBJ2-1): GAGVSQTPSNKVTEKGKYVELRCDPISGHTALYWYRQSLGQGPEFLIYFQGTGAADDSGLPNDRFFAVRPEGSVSTLKIQRTERGDSAVYLCASSSLAGVSNEQFFGPGTRLTVL.

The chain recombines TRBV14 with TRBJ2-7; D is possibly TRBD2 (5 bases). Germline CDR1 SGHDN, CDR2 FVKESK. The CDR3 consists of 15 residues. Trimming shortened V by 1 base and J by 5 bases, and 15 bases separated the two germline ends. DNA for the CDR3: TGTGCCAGCAGCCAAGCGGGAAGCTTTCCCCACGAGCAGTACTTC. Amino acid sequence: CASSQAGSFPHEQYF.

In DNA form, the CDR3 reads TGCGCCAGCAGCCACGACAGCACAGATACGCAGTATTTT. Protein sequence: CASSHDSTDTQYF. V gene TRBV5-1 combines with J gene TRBJ2-3; D not resolved. CDR3 length equals 13 residues. V shed 4 bases and J shed 0 bases, with 6 bases lying between them. The germline V gene encodes CDR1 SGHRS and CDR2 YFSETQ.

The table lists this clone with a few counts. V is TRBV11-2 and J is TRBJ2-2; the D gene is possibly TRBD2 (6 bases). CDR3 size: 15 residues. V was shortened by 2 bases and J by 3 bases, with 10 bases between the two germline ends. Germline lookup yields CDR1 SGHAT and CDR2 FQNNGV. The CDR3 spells CASSLRGEDTGELFF. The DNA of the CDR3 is TGTGCCAGCAGCTTACGTGGGGAGGACACCGGGGAGCTGTTTTTT.

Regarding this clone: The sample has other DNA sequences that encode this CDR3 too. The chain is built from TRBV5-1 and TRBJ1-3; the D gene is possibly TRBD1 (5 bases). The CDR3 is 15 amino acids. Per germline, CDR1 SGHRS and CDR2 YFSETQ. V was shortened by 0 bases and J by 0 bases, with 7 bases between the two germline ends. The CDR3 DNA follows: TGCGCCAGCAGCTTGGACGGGACCTCTGGAAACACCATATATTTT. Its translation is CASSLDGTSGNTIYF. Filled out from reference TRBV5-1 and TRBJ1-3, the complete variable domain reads KAGVTQTPRYLIKTRGQQVTLSCSPISGHRSVSWYQQTPGQGLQFLFEYFSETQRNKGNFPGRFSGRQFSNSRSEMNVSTLELGDSALYLCASSLDGTSGNTIYFGEGSWLTVV.

CDR3 sequence (DNA): TGTGCCCTTATGAGGGTAGGCAATGAGCAGTTCTTC. Its protein product is CALMRVGNEQFF. The chain recombines TRBV30 with TRBJ2-1, with D tentatively TRBD2 (5 bases). The CDR3 totals 12 residues. V lost 8 bases, J lost 6 bases, and 14 bases lay in between. Per germline, CDR1 GTSNPN and CDR2 SVGIG (reference sequence).

As DNA, the CDR3 is TGTGCCAGCAGCTTGGGAGGACTAGATCCCGACAATGAGCAGTTCTTC. Amino acid sequence: CASSLGGLDPDNEQFF. The chain combines TRBV13 with TRBJ2-1, with 7 nucleotides matching TRBD2. Germline V gene lookup returns CDR1 PRHDT and CDR2 FYEKMQ (reference sequence). V dropped 3 bases and J dropped 5; count of bases not matched to a gene: 10. CDR3 length: 16 residues.

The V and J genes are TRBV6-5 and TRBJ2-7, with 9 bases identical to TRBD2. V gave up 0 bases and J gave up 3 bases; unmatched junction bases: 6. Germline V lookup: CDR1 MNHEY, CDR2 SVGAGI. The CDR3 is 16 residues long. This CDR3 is CASSYSRLAGSYEQYF. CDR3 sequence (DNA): TGTGCCAGCAGTTACTCGCGCCTAGCGGGGAGCTACGAGCAGTACTTC.

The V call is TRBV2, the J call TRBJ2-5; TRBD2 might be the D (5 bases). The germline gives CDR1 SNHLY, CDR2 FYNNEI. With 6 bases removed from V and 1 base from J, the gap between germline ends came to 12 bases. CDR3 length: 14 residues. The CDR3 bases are TGTGCCAGCAGATCCGAGCGGACCCAAGAGACCCAGTACTTC. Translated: CASRSERTQETQYF.

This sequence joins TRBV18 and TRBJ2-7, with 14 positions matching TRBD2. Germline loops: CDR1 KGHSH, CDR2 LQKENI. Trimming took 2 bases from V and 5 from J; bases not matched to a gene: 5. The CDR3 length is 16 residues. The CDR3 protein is CASSPGTSGGRDEQYF. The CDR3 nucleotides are TGTGCCAGCTCACCAGGGACTAGCGGGGGAAGGGACGAGCAGTACTTC.

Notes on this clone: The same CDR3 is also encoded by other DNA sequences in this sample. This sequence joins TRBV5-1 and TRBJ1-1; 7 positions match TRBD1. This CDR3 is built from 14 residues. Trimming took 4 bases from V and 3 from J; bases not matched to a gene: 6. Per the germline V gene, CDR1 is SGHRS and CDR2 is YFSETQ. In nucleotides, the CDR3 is TGCGCCAGCAGCAGACAGGGTAGGGACACTGAAGCTTTCTTT. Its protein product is CASSRQGRDTEAFF.

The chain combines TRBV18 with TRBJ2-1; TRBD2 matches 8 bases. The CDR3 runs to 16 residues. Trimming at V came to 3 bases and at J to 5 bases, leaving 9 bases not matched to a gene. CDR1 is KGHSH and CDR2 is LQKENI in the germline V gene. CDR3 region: CASSPTGGRSNNEQFF. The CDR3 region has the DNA TGTGCCAGCTCACCTACTGGCGGGAGGTCAAACAATGAGCAGTTCTTC.

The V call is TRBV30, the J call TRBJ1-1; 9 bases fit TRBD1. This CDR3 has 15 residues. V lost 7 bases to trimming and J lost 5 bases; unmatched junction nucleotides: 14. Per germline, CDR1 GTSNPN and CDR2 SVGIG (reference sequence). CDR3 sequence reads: CAYQSRDRVGTEAFF. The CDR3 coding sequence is TGTGCCTACCAGTCCCGGGACAGGGTAGGTACTGAAGCTTTCTTT.

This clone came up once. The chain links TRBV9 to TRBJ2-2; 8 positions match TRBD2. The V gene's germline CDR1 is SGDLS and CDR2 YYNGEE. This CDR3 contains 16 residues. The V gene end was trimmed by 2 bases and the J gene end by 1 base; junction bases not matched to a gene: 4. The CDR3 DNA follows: TGTGCCAGCAGCGTGATGACTAGCGTGAACACCGGGGAGCTGTTTTTT. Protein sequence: CASSVMTSVNTGELFF. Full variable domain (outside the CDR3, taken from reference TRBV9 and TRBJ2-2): DSGVTQTPKHLITATGQRVTLRCSPRSGDLSVYWYQQSLDQGLQFLIQYYNGEERAKGNILERFSAQQFPDLHSELNLSSLELGDSALYFCASSVMTSVNTGELFFGEGSRLTVL.

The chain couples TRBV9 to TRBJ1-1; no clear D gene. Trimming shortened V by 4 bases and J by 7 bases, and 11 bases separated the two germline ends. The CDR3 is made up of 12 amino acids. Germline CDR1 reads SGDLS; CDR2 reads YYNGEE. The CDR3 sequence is CASSRRGSEAFF. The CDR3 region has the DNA TGTGCCAGCAGCCGACGAGGGAGTGAAGCTTTCTTT.

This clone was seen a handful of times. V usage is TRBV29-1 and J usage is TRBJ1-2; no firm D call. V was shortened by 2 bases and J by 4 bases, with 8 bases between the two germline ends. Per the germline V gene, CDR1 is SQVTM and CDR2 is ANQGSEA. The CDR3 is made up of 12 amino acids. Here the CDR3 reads CSVETAVYGYTF. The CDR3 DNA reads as TGCAGCGTTGAAACGGCTGTCTATGGCTACACCTTC.

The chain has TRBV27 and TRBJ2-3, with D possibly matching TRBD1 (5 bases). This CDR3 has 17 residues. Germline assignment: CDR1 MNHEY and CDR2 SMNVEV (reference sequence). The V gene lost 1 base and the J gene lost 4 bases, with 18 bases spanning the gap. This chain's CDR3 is CASSLYADSFLPDTQYF. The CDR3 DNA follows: TGTGCCAGCAGTTTATACGCCGACAGTTTTCTACCAGATACGCAGTATTTT.

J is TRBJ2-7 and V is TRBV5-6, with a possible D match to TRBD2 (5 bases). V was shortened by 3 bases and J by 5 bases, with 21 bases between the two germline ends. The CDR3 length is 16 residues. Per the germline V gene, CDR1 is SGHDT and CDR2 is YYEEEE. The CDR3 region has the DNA TGTGCCAGCAGCTGGAGAGGGATCTCCTATTCCGACGAGCAGTACTTC. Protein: CASSWRGISYSDEQYF. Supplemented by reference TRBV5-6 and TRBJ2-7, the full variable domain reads DAGVTQSPTHLIKTRGQQVTLRCSPKSGHDTVSWYQQALGQGPQFIFQYYEEEERQRGNFPDRFSGHQFPNYSSELNVNALLLGDSALYLCASSWRGISYSDEQYFGPGTRLTVT.

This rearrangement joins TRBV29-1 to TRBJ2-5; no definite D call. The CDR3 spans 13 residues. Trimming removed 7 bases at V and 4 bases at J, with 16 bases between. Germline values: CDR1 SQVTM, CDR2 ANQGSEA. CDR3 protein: CSASRLGGETQYF. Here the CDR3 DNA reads TGCAGCGCCTCTCGCTTAGGCGGAGAGACCCAGTACTTC.

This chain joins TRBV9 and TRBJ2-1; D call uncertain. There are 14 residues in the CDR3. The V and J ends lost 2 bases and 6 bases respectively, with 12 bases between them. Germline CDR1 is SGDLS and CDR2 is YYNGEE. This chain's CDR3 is CASSVLTNPNEQFF. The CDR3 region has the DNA TGTGCCAGCAGCGTCTTAACCAATCCCAATGAGCAGTTCTTC.

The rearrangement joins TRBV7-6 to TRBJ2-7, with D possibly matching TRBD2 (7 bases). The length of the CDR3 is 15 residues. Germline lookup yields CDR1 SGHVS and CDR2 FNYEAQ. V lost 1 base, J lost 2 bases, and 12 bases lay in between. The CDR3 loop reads CASSLGGGGPYEQYF. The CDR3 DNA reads TGTGCCAGCAGCTTAGGTGGGGGGGGCCCCTACGAGCAGTACTTC. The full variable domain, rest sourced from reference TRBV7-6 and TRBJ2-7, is GAGVSQSPRYKVTKRGQDVALRCDPISGHVSLYWYRQALGQGPEFLTYFNYEAQQDKSGLPNDRFSAERPEGSISTLTIQRTEQRDSAMYRCASSLGGGGPYEQYFGPGTRLTVT.

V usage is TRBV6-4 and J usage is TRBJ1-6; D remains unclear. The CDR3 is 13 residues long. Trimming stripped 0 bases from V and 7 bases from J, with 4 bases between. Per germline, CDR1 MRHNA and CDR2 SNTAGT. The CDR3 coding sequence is TGTGCCAGCAGTGACTCGCGGAATTCACCCCTCCACTTT. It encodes CASSDSRNSPLHF.

The CDR3 here is CASSAPWDTGELFF. The DNA of the CDR3 is TGTGCCAGCAGCGCCCCGTGGGACACCGGGGAGCTGTTTTTT. The rearrangement links TRBV13 to TRBJ2-2; D gene ambiguous. The germline V gene encodes CDR1 PRHDT and CDR2 FYEKMQ (reference sequence). This CDR3 is 14 amino acids long. V dropped 5 bases and J dropped 3 bases, with 10 bases sitting between them.